The following is a TCR beta chain sequence with its context. This entry belongs to a study of blood T cell repertoires in COVID-19. Whole-study context: PBMCs, B-cell-depleted T cells, or T cells were the source of the cDNA or gDNA that made up the material.

Participant age was 18 to 89 years, and participants resided in 24 US areas. Participants' own reports of clinical history determined their cohort assignment. Recovered participants had two consecutive negative NP/OP PCR tests, healthcare professional clearance, or symptom resolution. The V segment lost 4 bases and the J segment 7 bases; nucleotides outside the gene matches: 13. The CDR3 sequence is 17 residues long. The germline V gene encodes CDR1 SEHNR and CDR2 FQNEAQ (reference sequence). Clones were sequenced by immunoSEQ multiplex PCR, and TCRdb holds only the in-frame ones, with some missing. This sample has hundreds of thousands of clones; around 89% occur once, and the top ten carry 9.5%.

The clonotype originates from a woman aged 40 to 49 who had recovered from COVID-19. The chain has TRBV7-9 and TRBJ1-6; 7 positions match TRBD1. Sequenced sample: PBMCs or T cells enriched from blood (not recorded which). The CDR3 spells CASSSAITTGKNSPLHF. CDR3 nucleotides: TGTGCCAGCAGCTCGGCGATAACGACAGGGAAAAATTCACCCCTCCACTTT.